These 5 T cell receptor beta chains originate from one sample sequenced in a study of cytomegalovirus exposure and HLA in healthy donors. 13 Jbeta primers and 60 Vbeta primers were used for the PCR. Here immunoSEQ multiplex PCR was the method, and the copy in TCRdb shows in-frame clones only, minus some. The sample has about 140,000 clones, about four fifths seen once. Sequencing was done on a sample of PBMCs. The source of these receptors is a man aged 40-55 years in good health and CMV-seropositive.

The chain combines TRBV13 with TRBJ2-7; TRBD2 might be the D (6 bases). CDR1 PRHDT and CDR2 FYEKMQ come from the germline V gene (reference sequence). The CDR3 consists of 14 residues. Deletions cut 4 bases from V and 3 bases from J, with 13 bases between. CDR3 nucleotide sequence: TGTGCCAGCAGCTCCAGACTAGAGTACTACGAGCAGTACTTC. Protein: CASSSRLEYYEQYF.

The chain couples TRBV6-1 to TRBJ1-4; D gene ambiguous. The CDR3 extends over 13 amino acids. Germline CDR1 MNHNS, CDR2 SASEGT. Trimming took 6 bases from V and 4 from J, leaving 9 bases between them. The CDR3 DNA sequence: TGTGCCAGCAGAGTACAGTATAATGAAAAACTGTTTTTT. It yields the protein CASRVQYNEKLFF.

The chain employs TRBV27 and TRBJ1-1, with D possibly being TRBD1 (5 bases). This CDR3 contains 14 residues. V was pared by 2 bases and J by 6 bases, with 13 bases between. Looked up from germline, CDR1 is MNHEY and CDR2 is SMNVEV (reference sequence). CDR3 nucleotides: TGTGCCAGCAGTTTAGCAGGGTCGTGGGCTGAAGCTTTCTTT. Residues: CASSLAGSWAEAFF.

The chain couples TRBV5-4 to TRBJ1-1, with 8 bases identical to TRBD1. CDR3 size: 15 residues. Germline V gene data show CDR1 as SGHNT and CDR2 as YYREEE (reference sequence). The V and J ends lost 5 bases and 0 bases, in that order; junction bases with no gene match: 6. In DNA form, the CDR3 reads TGTGCCAGCAGACCAGGGGGCGCTTTGAACACTGAAGCTTTCTTT. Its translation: CASRPGGALNTEAFF. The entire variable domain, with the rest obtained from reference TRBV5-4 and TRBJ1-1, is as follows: ETGVTQSPTHLIKTRGQQVTLRCSSQSGHNTVSWYQQALGQGPQFIFQYYREEENGRGNFPPRFSGLQFPNYSSELNVNALELDDSALYLCASRPGGALNTEAFFGQGTRLTVV.

The CDR3: CAWLSGPHGYTF. Written as DNA, the CDR3 is TGTGCCTGGCTCTCAGGGCCCCATGGCTACACCTTC. The chain uses TRBV30 and TRBJ1-2; D may be TRBD1 (5 bases). V was cut by 5 bases and J by 6 bases, with 13 bases left in between. The germline V gene has CDR1 GTSNPN and CDR2 SVGIG (reference sequence). The CDR3 sequence is 12 residues long. The full variable domain, its missing parts supplied by reference TRBV30 and TRBJ1-2, is SQTIHQWPATLVQPVGSPLSLECTVEGTSNPNLYWYRQAAGRGLQLLFYSVGIGQISSEVPQNLSASRPQDRQFILSSKKLLLSDSGFYLCAWLSGPHGYTFGSGTRLTVV.